The 19 T cell receptor beta chains listed next were all sequenced from one sample in a study of blood T cell repertoires in COVID-19. The method was immunoSEQ multiplex PCR; TCRdb's version includes in-frame clones alone and lacks a portion of them. The sample has 240,000 or so clones, 86% seen once. What was sequenced was PBMCs or T cells enriched from blood (not recorded which). The receptors were gathered from a woman in her forties or fifties who had recovered from COVID-19.

This sequence joins TRBV5-5 and TRBJ1-4; a weak D match, TRBD1 (6 bases). CDR1 and CDR2 from the germline V gene are SGHKS and YYEKEE (reference sequence). V was cut by 3 bases and J by 3 bases, with 12 bases left in between. The length of the CDR3 is 15 residues. The CDR3: CASSSDRWANEKLFF. The CDR3 region has the DNA TGTGCCAGCAGCTCTGACAGGTGGGCTAATGAAAAACTGTTTTTT.

This chain links TRBV3-1 (or the pseudogene TRBV3-2) with TRBJ1-5; D is possibly TRBD1 (6 bases). The CDR3 totals 13 residues. CDR1 and CDR2 from the germline V gene are LGHDT and YNNKEL (reference sequence). V lost 2 bases and J lost 6, with 8 bases in between. The CDR3: CASSQTGTQPQHF. For the CDR3, the DNA is TGTGCCAGCAGCCAAACAGGGACTCAGCCCCAGCATTTT.

This clone is a singleton in its sample. V usage is TRBV7-9 and J usage is TRBJ2-1; the match to TRBD2 covers 9 bases. Per germline, CDR1 SEHNR and CDR2 FQNEAQ (reference sequence). The CDR3 totals 17 residues. The V segment lost 1 base and the J segment 9 bases; nucleotides outside the gene matches: 13. The CDR3, as DNA: TGTGCCAGCAGCTTAGGTGGGAATTGGCGGGAGGGCGGTGAGCAGTTCTTC. It translates to CASSLGGNWREGGEQFF. Using reference TRBV7-9 and TRBJ2-1 for the parts outside the CDR3, the full variable domain is DTGVSQNPRHKITKRGQNVTFRCDPISEHNRLYWYRQTLGQGPEFLTYFQNEAQLEKSRLLSDRFSAERPKGSFSTLEIQRTEQGDSAMYLCASSLGGNWREGGEQFFGPGTRLTVL.

CDR3: CASSEAWGTGGYTF. The CDR3 DNA reads as TGTGCCAGCAGTGAAGCTTGGGGGACAGGCGGCTACACCTTC. This chain uses TRBV6-1 with TRBJ1-2; 8 positions match TRBD1. V shed 0 bases and J 8 bases; nucleotides not matched to a gene: 5. This CDR3 is 14 amino acids long. The germline gives CDR1 MNHNS, CDR2 SASEGT.

The CDR3: CAGGTEVLDEQYF. The CDR3 bases are TGTGCCGGAGGGACAGAGGTCTTGGACGAGCAGTACTTC. The chain carries TRBV30 and TRBJ2-7; D may be TRBD1 (7 bases). From germline, CDR1 is GTSNPN and CDR2 SVGIG (reference sequence). CDR3 length: 13 residues. V was clipped by 8 bases and J by 5 bases, with 19 bases between them.

The V gene is TRBV13, the J gene TRBJ2-1, with TRBD2 identical over 10 bases. V shed 5 bases and J 6 bases; nucleotides not matched to a gene: 16. Germline V gene sequence: CDR1 PRHDT, CDR2 FYEKMQ (reference sequence). CDR3 length: 18 amino acids. This chain's CDR3 is CASSPSGGLAGVGNEQFF. Here the CDR3 DNA reads TGTGCCAGCAGCCCCTCCGGGGGGCTAGCGGGAGTTGGCAATGAGCAGTTCTTC.

The genes are TRBV24-1 and TRBJ2-1, with a tentative D call TRBD1 (6 bases). From germline, CDR1 is KGHDR and CDR2 SFDVKD. Trimming removed 4 bases at V and 4 bases at J, with 10 bases between. This CDR3 spans 14 amino acids. CDR3 nucleotides: TGTGCCACCAGTGACCCTACAGGGTACAATGAGCAGTTCTTC. Residues: CATSDPTGYNEQFF.

This sequence joins TRBV6-2 or TRBV6-3 and TRBJ2-7, with 7 bases fitting TRBD1. Germline assignment: CDR1 MNHEY and CDR2 SVGEGT. The CDR3 contains 15 residues. The V and J ends lost 5 bases and 2 bases, in that order; junction bases with no gene match: 9. In DNA form, the CDR3 reads TGTGCCAGCAGTGACGGCCCAGGACAGGCCTACGAGCAGTACTTC. Translating it yields CASSDGPGQAYEQYF.

This rearrangement joins TRBV12-3 or TRBV12-4 to TRBJ1-2, with TRBD1 matching over 8 bases. This CDR3 spans 13 amino acids. The V and J ends lost 5 bases and 8 bases, in that order; junction bases with no gene match: 7. This CDR3 reads CASSRGQGRGYTF. The DNA of the CDR3 is TGTGCCAGCAGTAGAGGACAGGGTCGGGGCTACACCTTC.

The rearrangement joins TRBV7-6 to TRBJ2-5, with TRBD1 matching over 8 bases. V was pared by 5 bases and J by 5 bases, with 10 bases of the junction left unmatched. CDR3 length equals 15 residues. Per germline, CDR1 SGHVS and CDR2 FNYEAQ. DNA of the CDR3: TGTGCCAGCAGCGTGGGACAGGCTCGGTGGGAGACCCAGTACTTC. Protein product: CASSVGQARWETQYF.

The chain recombines TRBV6-5 with TRBJ1-1; no definite D call. V gave up 10 bases and J gave up 0 bases, with 18 bases separating them. The CDR3 has 15 amino acids. Looked up from germline, CDR1 is MNHEY and CDR2 is SVGAGI. In nucleotides, the CDR3 is TGTGCCACCCCTAGGGAGACCCTAATGAACACTGAAGCTTTCTTT. This translates into CATPRETLMNTEAFF.

V and J are TRBV5-1 and TRBJ2-7; 10 bases map to TRBD1. This CDR3 is built from 15 residues. V lost 0 bases and J lost 3; bases outside the gene matches: 3. Germline lookup yields CDR1 SGHRS and CDR2 YFSETQ. CDR3 amino acids: CASSLGQGARYEQYF. The CDR3 DNA is TGCGCCAGCAGCTTGGGACAGGGGGCCCGCTACGAGCAGTACTTC.

This rearrangement joins TRBV7-2 to TRBJ1-1; TRBD1 might be the D (5 bases). The CDR3 covers 14 residues. Looked up from germline, CDR1 is SGHTA and CDR2 is FQGNSA. Trimming left V 2 bases short and J 4 bases short, with 11 bases between. This CDR3 reads CASSLSGGTTEAFF. CDR3 in DNA: TGTGCCAGCAGCTTATCCGGGGGAACCACTGAAGCTTTCTTT.

The chain uses TRBV4-2 and TRBJ2-5, with TRBD1 identical over 9 bases. Trimming took 1 base from V and 3 from J; bases not matched to a gene: 9. CDR3 size: 17 residues. Germline CDR1 reads LGHNA; CDR2 reads YNFKEQ. CDR3 sequence: CASSQASLRDREETQYF. The CDR3 DNA is TGTGCCAGCAGCCAAGCCTCGCTCCGGGACAGGGAAGAGACCCAGTACTTC.

This rearrangement joins TRBV18 to TRBJ2-1; 7 bases align to TRBD2. The germline CDR1 and CDR2 sequences are KGHSH and LQKENI. This CDR3 spans 12 amino acids. The J segment lost 9 bases and the V segment lost 3 bases, leaving 2 bases of the junction unmatched. Written as DNA, the CDR3 is TGTGCCAGCTCACCCTCGGGGGGTGAGCAGTTCTTC. This translates into CASSPSGGEQFF.

The V call is TRBV5-8, the J call TRBJ2-2; perhaps TRBD1 as D (6 bases). Germline CDR1 reads SGHTS; CDR2 reads YDEGEE. The CDR3 totals 17 residues. Trimming stripped 0 bases from V and 2 bases from J, with 14 bases between. The CDR3 sequence is CASSLAVGATNTGELFF. The DNA of the CDR3 is TGTGCCAGCAGCTTGGCCGTGGGGGCGACCAACACCGGGGAGCTGTTTTTT.

For this clone: A junction boundary mismatches the germline segment, possibly from a read error. The chain joins TRBV7-7 to TRBJ2-3; the D gene is possibly TRBD1 (6 bases). The CDR3 extends over 15 amino acids. CDR1 SSHAT and CDR2 FNYEAQ come from the germline V gene (reference sequence). The CDR3 DNA follows: TGTGCTAGCAGCTTCAGTGCACAAGGGGGAGATACGCAGTATTTT. It encodes CASSFSAQGGDTQYF. The complete variable domain, with remaining parts taken from reference TRBV7-7 and TRBJ2-3, reads GAGVSQSPRYKVTKRGQDVTLRCDPISSHATLYWYQQALGQGPEFLTYFNYEAQPDKSGLPSDRFSAERPEGSISTLTIQRTEQRDSAMYRCASSFSAQGGDTQYFGPGTRLTVL.

The chain carries TRBV27 and TRBJ2-1, with D possibly TRBD1 on 6 matching bases. Germline values: CDR1 MNHEY, CDR2 SMNVEV (reference sequence). Trimming shortened V by 3 bases and J by 15 bases, and 12 bases separated the two germline ends. The CDR3 covers 11 residues. CDR3 protein: CASSFRGGTFF. For the CDR3, the DNA is TGTGCCAGCAGTTTTCGAGGGGGTACGTTCTTC.

This chain links TRBV5-6 with TRBJ2-1; D perhaps matches TRBD1 (5 bases). There are 15 residues in the CDR3. V was cut by 4 bases and J by 4 bases, with 15 bases left in between. CDR1 is SGHDT, CDR2 YYEEEE, per germline. The CDR3 here is CASSLRDYLYNEQFF. Written as DNA, the CDR3 is TGTGCCAGCAGCCTCAGGGATTACCTTTACAATGAGCAGTTCTTC.